The 6 T cell receptor beta chains below come from one sample, sequenced in a study of T cells in Graves' hyperthyroidism and ophthalmopathy. TCR beta CDR3 sequences were amplified from RNA transcripts. HTBI primers were the set used in a first-round RT-PCR of the TCR CDR3. Using its own MiXCR run on the multiplex PCR reads, TCRdb lists one record per CDR3 protein. This sample has fewer than 900,000 distinct CDR3 sequences, with approximately 16% found just once. Sequencing input: blood. The receptor source for this set is a man aged 18 to 30 with Graves' hyperthyroidism.

This clonotype occurred many times. The rearrangement uses TRBV7-2 and TRBJ2-7; 9 bases fit TRBD2. The CDR3 has 14 amino acids. The V and J ends lost 4 bases and 3 bases, in that order; junction bases with no gene match: 4. In germline, CDR1 is SGHTA, CDR2 FQGNSA. The CDR3 protein is CASSSRLADYEQYF. In nucleotides, the CDR3 is TGTGCCAGCAGCTCGCGACTAGCGGACTACGAGCAGTACTTC.

The rearrangement joins TRBV2 to TRBJ2-7; maybe TRBD1 (6 bases). From germline, CDR1 is SNHLY and CDR2 FYNNEI. Trimming cost V 6 bases and J 3 bases, with 12 bases left between them. The CDR3 totals 13 residues. The CDR3 loop reads CASRTDSVYEQYF. CDR3 sequence (DNA): TGTGCCAGCAGGACGGACAGCGTCTACGAGCAGTACTTC.

This clonotype was recorded many times. The chain joins TRBV5-1 to TRBJ2-3, with D possibly matching TRBD2 (6 bases). Deletions cut 0 bases from V and 0 bases from J, with 8 bases between. The germline gives CDR1 SGHRS, CDR2 YFSETQ. This CDR3 contains 15 residues. This chain's CDR3 is CASSLGGISTDTQYF. In nucleotides, the CDR3 is TGCGCCAGCAGCTTGGGCGGGATTAGCACAGATACGCAGTATTTT.

CDR3 residues: CATLSGLNYGYTF. Written as DNA, the CDR3 is TGTGCCACTTTGAGCGGGCTTAACTATGGCTACACCTTC. The V and J genes are TRBV28 and TRBJ1-2; D not resolved. CDR1 is MDHEN, CDR2 SYDVKM, per germline. The CDR3 extends over 13 amino acids. Trimming took 10 bases from V and 1 from J, leaving 13 bases between them.

In this sample, this clonotype turned up many times. The chain is built from TRBV11-2 and TRBJ1-1; D call uncertain. The germline V and J ends were trimmed by 2 bases and 7 bases, with 8 bases remaining between them. The CDR3 length is 12 residues. Per the germline V gene, CDR1 is SGHAT and CDR2 is FQNNGV. The CDR3 sequence: CASSLSSGEAFF. DNA of the CDR3: TGTGCCAGCAGCTTATCCTCTGGTGAAGCTTTCTTT.

The CDR3 DNA is TGCAGTGCCCTTTCTCCGCTGCAACCCCAAGAGACCCAGTACTTC. Translation: CSALSPLQPQETQYF. The chain is built from TRBV20-1 and TRBJ2-5; no firm D call. This CDR3 contains 15 residues. Germline V gene sequence: CDR1 DFQATT, CDR2 SNEGSKA (reference sequence). The V gene lost 6 bases and the J gene lost 1 base, with 18 bases spanning the gap.